One T cell receptor beta chain is described in this entry. Its target antigen remains unknown. No much larger clone is present one base from it, and per-base qualities are unavailable. This sample's treatment or condition label indicates: allogeneic hematopoietic cell transplantation with graft depleted of TCRalphabeta T cells and CD19 B cells. The transplant recipients were children given TCRalphabeta/CD19-depleted allogeneic hematopoietic cell grafts. As encoded in the germline V gene, CDR1 is LGHNA while CDR2 is YSLEER. V loses 0 bases, J loses 2 bases, and the germline ends lie 14 bases apart. From the cysteine through the phenylalanine, the CDR3 covers 16 amino acids. Only CDR3 DNA remains: 48 bases, in frame from the first base. The sample belongs to a study of T-cell reconstitution after alpha-beta-depleted transplantation in children (dated by TCRdb to 2016 to 2017). In terms of the full investigation: Using TCR repertoire profiling, the study quantitatively followed how T-cell immune reconstitution unfolded in children after TCRalphabeta/CD19-depleted allogeneic hematopoietic cell transplantation.

The protocol used for the library was PCR. This sample was sequenced with an Illumina HiSeq 2500. To normalize quantification of the TCRbeta repertoire, the TCR libraries were built with molecular barcoding that relied on unique molecular identifiers. TCRdb trimmed public reads at Q25 via fastp, called clones via MiXCR and kept in-frame beta chains. Rows with one shared CDR3 protein collapse into an entry with the most common genes and DNA. Across this sample there are about 590,000 distinct CDR3 sequences, with approximately 12% seen only once. Clones ranked in the top ten supply about 2% of the sample. What the study reported, not specific to this receptor: In some patients, the high TCRbeta diversity seen at day 60 was put down to recipient T cells and intrathymic progenitors that had survived conditioning. The frequencies of hyperexpanded clones fell over the following months, and after one year, T-cell counts and TCRbeta diversity were mostly attributed to newly produced T cells. The apparently early alphabetaT-cell count recovery about two months after transplant was reportedly dependent on only several hundred rapidly expanded clones derived from non-depleted graft cells.

The sequence came from a male patient between 5 and 17 years old who had a stem cell transplant for acute myeloid leukemia, so the T cells may come from the graft donor. This receptor chain uses TRBV4-3 and TRBJ2-7; TRBD1 is a weak D gene call, 5 bases matching. Source: PBMCs, mostly from graft donor cells, taken 360 days after TCRalphabeta/CD19-depleted stem cell transplant. The DNA sequence is given as TGCGCCAGCAGCCAAGATGATAAGACAGTTGCCTACGAGCAGTACTTC. It encodes CASSQDDKTVAYEQYF.